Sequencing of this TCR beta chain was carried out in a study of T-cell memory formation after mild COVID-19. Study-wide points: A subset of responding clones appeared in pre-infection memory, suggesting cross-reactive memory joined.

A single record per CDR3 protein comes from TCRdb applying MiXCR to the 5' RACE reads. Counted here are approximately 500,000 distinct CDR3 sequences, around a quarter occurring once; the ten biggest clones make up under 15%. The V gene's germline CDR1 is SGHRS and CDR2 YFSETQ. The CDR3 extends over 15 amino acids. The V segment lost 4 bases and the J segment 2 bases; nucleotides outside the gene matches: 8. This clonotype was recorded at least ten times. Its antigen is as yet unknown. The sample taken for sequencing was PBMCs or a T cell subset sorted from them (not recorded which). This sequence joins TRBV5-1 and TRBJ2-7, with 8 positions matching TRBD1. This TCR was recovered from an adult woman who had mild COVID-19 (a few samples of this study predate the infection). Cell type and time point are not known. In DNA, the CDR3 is TGCGCCAGCAGCGCGGGCCAGGGGGCGACCTACGAGCAGTACTTC. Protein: CASSAGQGATYEQYF.